The entry below describes one T cell receptor (beta chain). What it binds is not known. CDR3 length: 17 amino acids. V lost 4 bases, J lost 4 bases, and 12 bases stayed unmatched. The V gene's germline CDR1 is SGHTA and CDR2 FQGTGA. Mixed chimerism was transient after nonmyeloablative marrow transplants from related graft donors. TCRdb's copy holds only in-frame clones and misses some; the assay was immunoSEQ multiplex PCR. The sample contains about 21,000 clones, approximately 84% of which appear only once. This entry is derived from a study of Tregs in tolerant kidney transplant recipients. Study observations and caveats: No direct test of biological reproducibility was done here. Activated donor B cell expansion appeared to reveal the most relevant donor-specific TCRbeta repertoire.

The sequencing used CD8+ T cells from blood (PBMCs), collected 6 months after the transplant. This chain links TRBV7-3 with TRBJ2-2, with TRBD2 identical over 7 bases. The clonotype comes from a human patient who received a combined kidney and bone marrow transplant. Some T cells may be provided by the graft donor. CDR3 sequence: CASSSYGGRASTGELFF. Written as DNA, the CDR3 is TGTGCCAGCAGCTCCTATGGGGGGAGGGCGTCCACCGGGGAGCTGTTTTTT.